This TCR beta chain was captured in a study of human T cells and chemical hapten exposure. Study summary: Patches that contained 0.01% DPC were applied to the upper back and read at 6 days.

In the original analysis: Approximately 99,000 TCRs per sample was the median, with a range of 23,224 to 690,600. TCRdb called the RACE reads again in MiXCR, with one record for every CDR3 protein. It is TCRdb's table, rather than the study itself, that gives the V and J calls and clone size. The sample holds roughly 160,000 distinct CDR3 sequences; roughly 15% are singletons and the top ten take 1.7%. Specified time point: patch test 1, 2 weeks after DPC sensitization. Treatment defined: therapeutic diphenylcyclopropenone sensitization with weekly scalp DPC. Germline V gene data show CDR1 as SQVTM and CDR2 as ANQGSEA. The CDR3 is made up of 14 amino acids. The trim removed 7 bases at V and 10 bases at J, leaving 12 bases unmatched.

Sequences were derived from whole blood, sampled in connection with sensitization to the hapten diphenylcyclopropenone (DPC). This receptor was taken from a woman in her 30s with alopecia areata. Some clones in this sample may be carry-over from other donors' samples. The rearrangement uses TRBV29-1 and TRBJ2-2; TRBD2 matches at 10 bases. In DNA, the CDR3 is TGCAGCGCCCTGCTAGCGGGAGCGGTCGAGGAGCTGTTTTTT. It translates to CSALLAGAVEELFF.